What follows are 2 T cell receptor beta chains derived from one specimen sequenced in a study of cytomegalovirus exposure and HLA in healthy donors. The study ran its PCR with 60 Vbeta and 13 Jbeta primers. Sequencing used immunoSEQ multiplex PCR; TCRdb keeps in-frame clones, though not all of them. The sample holds about 110,000 clones, 65% to 80% seen once. Sample: PBMCs. These receptors all stem from a man aged 60 to 75 in good health and CMV-seronegative.

The chain joins TRBV5-1 to TRBJ1-4; maybe TRBD1 (5 bases). V gave up 5 bases and J gave up 5 bases, with 16 bases separating them. The CDR3 has 15 residues. Per germline, CDR1 SGHRS and CDR2 YFSETQ. Here the CDR3 reads CASRWTWSGNEKLFF. The CDR3 bases are TGCGCCAGCAGATGGACATGGAGCGGGAATGAAAAACTGTTTTTT.

The J gene is TRBJ1-4, the V gene TRBV14, with D unresolved. With 1 base removed from V and 3 bases from J, the gap between germline ends came to 12 bases. The CDR3 consists of 16 residues. Per the germline V gene, CDR1 is SGHDN and CDR2 is FVKESK. The CDR3 region has the DNA TGTGCCAGCAGCCAAGTGAGGGAGGCACCTAATGAAAAACTGTTTTTT. As protein: CASSQVREAPNEKLFF.